This is a list of T cell receptor beta chains from one sample in a study of T cell repertoires in cytomegalovirus infection. TCRdb reprocessed the reads with MiXCR, giving one entry per CDR3 protein. Among more than 350,000 distinct CDR3 sequences listed, about 33% were seen once. Sequencing was performed on PBMCs. These receptor sequences come from a human donor in good health (CMV status not recorded). Some clones in this sample may be carry-over from other donors' samples. Each CDR3 is given with its conserved first and last residue. The D gene is left open where the match is weak. The size field is filled for only some rows; it gives once, few, many or a size class.

d_gene: -; abundance: -; v_gene: TRBV25-1; j_gene: TRBJ2-7; CDR3aa: CASSVSVYEQYF; CDR3nt: TGTGCCAGCAGTGTATCTGTTTACGAGCAGTACTTC
d_gene: -; abundance: -; v_gene: TRBV12-3/TRBV12-4; j_gene: TRBJ2-5; CDR3aa: CASSLFGGETQYF; CDR3nt: TGTGCCAGCAGTTTATTTGGGGGGGAGACCCAGTACTTC
d_gene: -; abundance: -; v_gene: TRBV5-1; j_gene: TRBJ1-6; CDR3aa: CASSLDAGNNSPLHF; CDR3nt: TGCGCCAGCAGCTTGGACGCAGGGAATAATTCACCCCTCCACTTT
d_gene: -; abundance: many; v_gene: TRBV25-1; j_gene: TRBJ2-2; CDR3aa: CASSTPSKSNTGELFF; CDR3nt: TGTGCCAGCTCGACCCCTAGCAAATCGAACACCGGGGAGCTGTTTTTT
d_gene: TRBD2; abundance: few; v_gene: TRBV29-1; j_gene: TRBJ2-7; CDR3aa: CSVAGLAGVYEQYF; CDR3nt: TGCAGCGTCGCGGGACTAGCGGGGGTCTACGAGCAGTACTTC
d_gene: -; abundance: -; v_gene: TRBV6-8; j_gene: TRBJ2-5; CDR3aa: CVSSYSITRRPRGETQYF; CDR3nt: TGTGTCAGCAGTTACTCGATCACCCGACGGCCGAGGGGGGAGACCCAGTACTTC
d_gene: -; abundance: once; v_gene: TRBV20-1; j_gene: TRBJ2-7; CDR3aa: CSARVSRGMWEQYF; CDR3nt: TGCAGTGCTAGAGTTTCCAGGGGAATGTGGGAGCAGTACTTC
d_gene: -; abundance: few; v_gene: TRBV6-6; j_gene: TRBJ2-3; CDR3aa: CASMKPSRPDTQYF; CDR3nt: TGTGCCAGCATGAAACCGTCTCGCCCAGATACGCAGTATTTT
d_gene: TRBD1; abundance: -; v_gene: TRBV19; j_gene: TRBJ2-2; CDR3aa: CASSVTGANTGELFF; CDR3nt: TGTGCCAGTAGCGTTACAGGGGCGAACACCGGGGAGCTGTTTTTT
d_gene: -; abundance: many; v_gene: TRBV19; j_gene: TRBJ1-1; CDR3aa: CASGVGTEAFF; CDR3nt: TGTGCCAGTGGGGTGGGCACTGAAGCTTTCTTT
d_gene: TRBD2; abundance: many; v_gene: TRBV11-2; j_gene: TRBJ2-3; CDR3aa: CASSLGAGGPTDTQYF; CDR3nt: TGTGCCAGCAGCTTAGGAGCGGGGGGCCCCACAGATACGCAGTATTTT